This is a list of T cell receptor beta chains from one sample in a study of T cell responses to AZD1222 COVID-19 vaccine. TCRdb keeps only in-frame clones here, not all; method: immunoSEQ multiplex PCR. The data contain under 140,000 clones, 94% of them singletons. Sample: peripheral blood, taken 28 days after the second AZD1222 dose. Receptor source: an adult who received the AZD1222 COVID-19 vaccine. Both conserved end residues are part of each CDR3. The D gene is left open where the match is weak. Rows may omit the clone size; those that give it use once, few, many or a size class.

size,D,J,V,DNA,CDR3
.,TRBD1,TRBJ2-7,TRBV5-1,TGCGCCAGCAGCTTCGGTCCGGGACAGGGGATCGACGAGCAGTACTTC,CASSFGPGQGIDEQYF
.,.,TRBJ2-5,TRBV18,TGTGCCAGCTCACCACGGGAGGGGGATTATGCAGAGACCCAGTACTTC,CASSPREGDYAETQYF
.,TRBD1,TRBJ2-7,TRBV10-3,TGTGCCATCAGTACGCCAGGGGGATACGAGCAGTACTTC,CAISTPGGYEQYF
.,.,TRBJ1-1,TRBV6-5,TGTGCCAGCAAAATCAGAAGAGGCACTGAAGCTTTCTTT,CASKIRRGTEAFF
.,.,TRBJ2-5,TRBV5-1,TGCGCCAGCAGCTCCTACGGGGGAACGGAAGAGACCCAGTACTTC,CASSSYGGTEETQYF
.,.,TRBJ1-1,TRBV12-3/TRBV12-4,TGTGCCAGCAGTCTCCTTCAGCGGACTGAAGCTTTCTTT,CASSLLQRTEAFF
.,TRBD2,TRBJ2-1,TRBV27,TGTGCCAGCAGGATAGCGGGAGGGGCCAATGAGCAGTTCTTC,CASRIAGGANEQFF
.,.,TRBJ1-2,TRBV5-1,TGCGCCAGCAGCAATGCCCGGGGCCTTGGCTACACCTTC,CASSNARGLGYTF
.,TRBD1,TRBJ2-5,TRBV19,TGTGCCAGTAGTAACGACCAGAGATGGACAGGGGCCCAAGAGACCCAGTACTTC,CASSNDQRWTGAQETQYF
once,.,TRBJ2-7,TRBV3-1/TRBV3-2,TGTGCCAGCAGCCAGGTCCCTGCGGGGCAGTACTTC,CASSQVPAGQYF
.,.,TRBJ1-1,TRBV27,TGTGCCAGCAGTTCCGACGGGCAGGTTGTGAGGCCTGAAGCTTTCTTT,CASSSDGQVVRPEAFF
.,.,TRBJ2-1,TRBV5-4,TGTGCCAGCAGCCCCACTGGCTCCTACAATGAGCAGTTCTTC,CASSPTGSYNEQFF
.,TRBD2,TRBJ2-1,TRBV6-1,TGTGCCAGCAGTGAAGAGGGGGCAAGACTACTAGCGGGAGAGGGGAATGAGCAGTTCTTC,CASSEEGARLLAGEGNEQFF
.,TRBD2,TRBJ2-3,TRBV29-1,TGCAGCGGGGGGGGTGATACGCAGTATTTT,CSGGGDTQYF
.,TRBD1,TRBJ1-2,TRBV19,TGTGCCAGTAGTATTCTTAGGGACAGGGATTTCTATGGCTACACCTTC,CASSILRDRDFYGYTF
.,.,TRBJ1-6,TRBV12-3/TRBV12-4,TGTGCCAGCAGTTTAGCGAGCACTTCACCCCTCCACTTT,CASSLASTSPLHF
.,.,TRBJ1-2,TRBV7-8,TGTGCCAGCAGCTTACGGGCTGATGGCTACACCTTC,CASSLRADGYTF
.,TRBD1,TRBJ1-6,TRBV7-9,TGTGCCAGCAGGGACAGGGTCGAAATTTCACCCCTCCACTTT,CASRDRVEISPLHF
.,.,TRBJ1-4,TRBV27,TGTGCCAGCAGTTTGGTGCTTGATGAAAAACTGTTTTTT,CASSLVLDEKLFF
once,TRBD1,TRBJ2-1,TRBV11-2,TGTGCCAGCAGTTCCCGGGACAGAGACAATGAGCAGTTCTTC,CASSSRDRDNEQFF
.,TRBD1,TRBJ1-2,TRBV2,TGTGCCAGGACAGGGTGGAATGGCTACACCTTC,CARTGWNGYTF
.,.,TRBJ1-6,TRBV7-9,TGTGCCAGCAGCTTCCAGAGCTCCTATAATTCACCCCTCCACTTT,CASSFQSSYNSPLHF
.,.,TRBJ1-1,TRBV14,TGTGCCAGCGGCTGGGGCACTGAAGCTTTCTTT,CASGWGTEAFF
.,.,TRBJ2-1,TRBV19,TGTGCCAGCAATGAGGTTGTCGGGATTGTCGTGGATGAGCAGTTCTTC,CASNEVVGIVVDEQFF
.,TRBD1,TRBJ1-1,TRBV15,TGTGCCACCTCCATCGGCCGGACAGGGCAAGAAACTGAAGCTTTCTTT,CATSIGRTGQETEAFF
.,TRBD1,TRBJ1-6,TRBV18,TGTGCCAGCTCGCTGACAGGGTCAACTGGAGGCCGGGTTAATTCACCCCTCCACTTT,CASSLTGSTGGRVNSPLHF
.,TRBD2,TRBJ2-7,TRBV25-1,TGTGCCAGTGTCGAGCGGGGGTCCTACGAGCAGTACTTC,CASVERGSYEQYF
.,TRBD1,TRBJ1-2,TRBV27,TGTGCCAGCAGATATGGACAGGGGAAATTTTACGGCTACACCTTC,CASRYGQGKFYGYTF
.,TRBD1,TRBJ2-1,TRBV6-5,TGTGCCAGCAGTACTGGACAGGGGGCCTACAATGAGCAGTTCTTC,CASSTGQGAYNEQFF
.,.,TRBJ1-1,TRBV3-1/TRBV3-2,TGTGCCAGCAGCCAAGTTCCGGAGGCCACTGAAGCTTTCTTT,CASSQVPEATEAFF
.,TRBD1,TRBJ2-5,TRBV10-3,TGTGCCATCAGTTGGGGACAGGGGGAGACCCAGTACTTC,CAISWGQGETQYF
.,.,TRBJ2-1,TRBV7-6,TGTGCCAGCAGCTTTCGATTGGGACTCTCCCTTGCGGATGAGCAGTTCTTC,CASSFRLGLSLADEQFF
.,.,TRBJ2-5,TRBV5-8,TGTGCCAGCAGCCTTGGTCAAGAGACCCAGTACTTC,CASSLGQETQYF
once,.,TRBJ2-7,TRBV18,TGTGCCAGCTCACTGAATGCCTACGAGCAGTACTTC,CASSLNAYEQYF
.,.,TRBJ2-7,TRBV19,TGTGCCAGTAGTCAAAAGGGTGGCTACGAGCAGTACTTC,CASSQKGGYEQYF
.,.,TRBJ2-4,TRBV5-1,TGCGCCAGCAGCCTCGGACAGGCCAAAAACATTCAGTACTTC,CASSLGQAKNIQYF
.,.,TRBJ1-1,TRBV15,TGTGCCACCAGCAGTGGTGAGTACACTGAAGCTTTCTTT,CATSSGEYTEAFF
.,TRBD1,TRBJ1-5,TRBV19,TGTGCCAGTTGTGACAGGGTTGAGGTTCAGCCCCAGCATTTT,CASCDRVEVQPQHF
.,.,TRBJ2-1,TRBV7-9,TGTGCCAGCCTTTTCTCTAGCGTCTCCTACAATGAGCAGTTCTTC,CASLFSSVSYNEQFF
.,.,TRBJ1-1,TRBV3-1/TRBV3-2,TGTGCCAGCAGCCAAGGTGGCGGCGGGTTCGTAGCTTTCTTT,CASSQGGGGFVAFF
.,.,TRBJ2-7,TRBV28,TGTGCCAGCAGTTTGCGTGGGTCTCGCGAGCAGTACTTC,CASSLRGSREQYF
once,.,TRBJ2-5,TRBV19,TGTGCCAGTCGTGGGGGTTTGGAGACCCAGTACTTC,CASRGGLETQYF
.,TRBD1,TRBJ2-5,TRBV7-7,TGTGCCAGCAGCTTAGCGCTCGGGACAGAACAAGAGACCCAGTACTTC,CASSLALGTEQETQYF
.,.,TRBJ1-3,TRBV4-1,TGCGCCAGCAGCCCTCCATACTTGGGAAACACCATATATTTT,CASSPPYLGNTIYF
.,.,TRBJ1-4,TRBV3-1/TRBV3-2,TGTGCCAGCAGCCAATGGGAAGGGGTGGAAAAACTGTTTTTT,CASSQWEGVEKLFF